This T cell receptor (beta chain) is drawn from a study of control samples from healthy donors and cancer patients. This table comes from immunoSEQ multiplex PCR, and its TCRdb copy is limited to in-frame clones, with some not included. The data contain more than 65,000 clones, over 65% of them singletons. Trimming at V came to 6 bases and at J to 1 base, leaving 3 bases not matched to a gene. The length of the CDR3 is 14 residues. The V gene's germline CDR1 is LNHDA and CDR2 SQIVND (reference sequence). Input material: blood. The V gene is TRBV19, the J gene TRBJ2-5, with 9 bases that match TRBD2. This sequence originates from a man over 45 in good health. DNA for the CDR3: TGTGCCAGTAGGGGACTAGCAGCCCAAGAGACCCAGTACTTC. Translating gives CASRGLAAQETQYF.